This T cell receptor (beta chain) is from a study of OX40 agonist ivuxolimab in advanced cancers. Study outcomes and limitations: Expanded clones tended on average to be more numerous among CD8+ T cells than CD4+.

Concerning this clone itself: Its specificity is unknown.

The germline V and J ends were trimmed by 1 base and 1 base, with 14 bases remaining between them. CDR1 and CDR2 from the germline V gene are SGHAT and FQNNGV. The CDR3 has 17 residues. The method was immunoSEQ multiplex PCR; TCRdb's version includes in-frame clones alone and lacks a portion of them. The table shows tens of thousands of clones, with approximately 91% occurring only once. The TCR originated in an adult with an advanced solid tumor such as melanoma, head and neck, liver or kidney cancer. Here the sequenced sample was CD4+ or CD8+ T cells sorted from blood, taken in a trial of the OX40 agonist ivuxolimab. This chain joins TRBV11-2 and TRBJ1-5; no definite D call. Here the CDR3 reads CASSLGSKMGSNQPQHF. The DNA of the CDR3 is TGTGCCAGCAGCTTAGGAAGCAAAATGGGGAGCAATCAGCCCCAGCATTTT.